This TCR beta chain was documented in a study of blood T cell repertoires in COVID-19. Whole-study context: Researchers got acute and convalescent COVID-19 samples from the United States, Italy and Spain. Sources were T cells, B-cell-depleted T cells, or PBMCs; the material itself was cDNA or gDNA.

Authors' processing steps: Amplification of reference gene primers provided the estimated nucleated cell counts. Here immunoSEQ multiplex PCR was the method, and the copy in TCRdb shows in-frame clones only, minus some. V, J and clone size are taken as reported in that table, and D and trimming were inferred from the DNA itself. The sample lists about 190,000 clones, less than 80% seen once, with around 12% in the top ten. With 7 bases removed from V and 10 bases from J, the gap between germline ends came to 9 bases. Germline CDR1 reads MDHEN; CDR2 reads SYDVKM. This CDR3 has 10 residues. The sample comprised peripheral blood. The source of this sequence is a woman aged 50 to 60 with acute or convalescent COVID-19. This rearrangement joins TRBV28 to TRBJ2-3; possible D gene TRBD2, 6 bases. The DNA of the CDR3 is TGTGCCAGCATGCGGGGCCCGCAGTATTTT. Its translation is CASMRGPQYF. The variable domain in full, completed from reference TRBV28 and TRBJ2-3, reads DVKVTQSSRYLVKRTGEKVFLECVQDMDHENMFWYRQDPGLGLRLIYFSYDVKMKEKGDIPEGYSVSREKKERFSLILESASTNQTSMYLCASMRGPQYFGPGTRLTVL.